A single sample gave rise to the 19 T cell receptor beta chains below, sequenced in a study of blood T cells in healthy people across ages. For the second PCR, which ran for roughly 6 to 12 cycles, a sample-barcoded 5' primer and a J-beta primer mix were used. TCRdb ran MiXCR on the 5' RACE reads and lists one entry per CDR3 protein. The sample includes around 2 million distinct CDR3 sequences, around 40% of them seen just once. The sample taken for sequencing was blood. These receptors originate from a human donor in good health.

The rearrangement uses TRBV30 and TRBJ1-5; unclear D gene. The V and J ends lost 0 bases and 6 bases respectively, with 3 bases between them. CDR1 and CDR2 from the germline V gene are GTSNPN and SVGIG (reference sequence). This CDR3 spans 11 amino acids. CDR3 DNA: TGTGCCTGGAGTGTACTTCAGCCCCAGCATTTT. It is translated as CAWSVLQPQHF.

This clonotype was counted only a few times. The chain recombines TRBV25-1 with TRBJ1-2; D is ambiguous. Germline V gene lookup returns CDR1 MGHDK and CDR2 SYGVNS. The CDR3 length is 12 residues. V gave up 3 bases and J gave up 4 bases, with 6 bases separating them. CDR3 in DNA: TGTGCCAGCAGTGACGGGCCCTATGGCTACACCTTC. Translated, it gives CASSDGPYGYTF.

This rearrangement joins TRBV7-2 to TRBJ1-2; 7 nucleotides agree with TRBD1. Per the germline V gene, CDR1 is SGHTA and CDR2 is FQGNSA. Trimming cost V 6 bases and J 4 bases; bases outside gene matches: 8. This CDR3 comprises 14 residues. The chain's CDR3 is CASRYRTGSYGYTF. The CDR3 bases are TGTGCCAGCAGGTATCGGACAGGAAGCTATGGCTACACCTTC.

The CDR3 nucleotides read TGTGCCAGCAGCTTAATCGGCAAACGGTACGAGCAGTACTTC. Protein product: CASSLIGKRYEQYF. The chain uses TRBV7-6 and TRBJ2-4, with D unclear. The DNA end lines up better with TRBJ2-7; the J call may be wrong. This CDR3 is 14 amino acids long. The germline V gene has CDR1 SGHVS and CDR2 FNYEAQ.

This clonotype was seen more than once but under ten times. The chain recombines TRBV3-1 with TRBJ2-7; unclear D gene. The V gene lost 2 bases and the J gene lost 5 bases, with 4 bases spanning the gap. CDR1 LGHDT and CDR2 YNNKEL come from the germline V gene (reference sequence). The CDR3 contains 11 residues. The CDR3 sequence: CASSQFDEQYF. The CDR3 DNA reads TGTGCCAGCAGCCAATTTGACGAGCAGTACTTC.

A few counts support this clonotype. The CDR3 DNA is TGTGCCAGCAGCTTAGGTCCAGGAGGGGACCAGCCCCAGCATTTT. It codes for CASSLGPGGDQPQHF. V is TRBV7-2 and J is TRBJ1-5; a weak D match, TRBD1 (5 bases). Germline values: CDR1 SGHTA, CDR2 FQGNSA. The CDR3 runs to 15 residues. V dropped 1 base and J dropped 7 bases, with 14 bases sitting between them.

This chain uses TRBV3-1 with TRBJ1-6, with D unresolved. The CDR3 sequence is 12 residues long. Trimming stripped 4 bases from V and 8 bases from J, with 6 bases between. Germline lookup yields CDR1 LGHDT and CDR2 YNNKEL (reference sequence). The CDR3 nucleotides are TGTGCCAGCAGCCGAAGGGATTCACCCCTCCACTTT. Translated, it gives CASSRRDSPLHF.

This sequence joins TRBV2 and TRBJ2-7; 7 bases align to TRBD1. J was trimmed by 0 bases and V by 6 bases; bases with no gene match: 8. This CDR3 spans 15 amino acids. CDR1 and CDR2 (germline): SNHLY, FYNNEI. The CDR3 is CASRVQGMGSYEQYF. CDR3 DNA: TGTGCCAGCAGGGTACAGGGGATGGGCTCCTACGAGCAGTACTTC. Full variable domain (remainder filled in from reference TRBV2 and TRBJ2-7): EPEVTQTPSHQVTQMGQEVILRCVPISNHLYFYWYRQILGQKVEFLVSFYNNEISEKSEIFDDQFSVERPDGSNFTLKIRSTKLEDSAMYFCASRVQGMGSYEQYFGPGTRLTVT.

The CDR3 sequence is CASRGYPYCGYTF. The CDR3 region has the DNA TGTGCCAGCAGGGGATACCCATACTGTGGCTACACCTTC. The rearrangement joins TRBV12-3 or TRBV12-4 to TRBJ1-2; D gene unclear. The length of the CDR3 is 13 residues. V lost 6 bases and J lost 7, with 15 bases in between.

The chain links TRBV20-1 to TRBJ2-5; 11 nucleotides match TRBD2. Germline trimming cut 2 bases from V and 5 bases from J; bases unmatched to any gene: 4. This CDR3 contains 14 residues. Germline assignment: CDR1 DFQATT and CDR2 SNEGSKA (reference sequence). CDR3 nucleotides: TGCAGTGCTAGATTGGGACTAGCGGCGGAGACCCAGTACTTC. Its protein product is CSARLGLAAETQYF.

This clonotype was seen more than once but under ten times. CDR3 nucleotides: TGCAGCGCCCAAGTGGGGACAGCCTATGGCTACACCTTC. Translated: CSAQVGTAYGYTF. The chain has TRBV29-1 and TRBJ1-2; 7 bases fit TRBD1. V was clipped by 7 bases and J by 4 bases; unmatched bases: 9. The CDR3 has 13 residues. Germline lookup yields CDR1 SQVTM and CDR2 ANQGSEA.

The gene calls are TRBV4-3 and TRBJ2-4, with 10 positions matching TRBD1. The CDR3 extends over 19 amino acids. Germline values: CDR1 LGHNA, CDR2 YSLEER. V shed 4 bases, J shed 0 bases, and the junction held 12 bases outside the gene matches. The CDR3 here is CASSRGQGDGYRAKNIQYF. The DNA for the CDR3 is TGCGCCAGCAGCCGAGGACAGGGGGATGGATACCGAGCCAAAAACATTCAGTACTTC.

The chain carries TRBV9 and TRBJ1-1; no clear D. V lost 0 bases and J lost 3, with 6 bases in between. Germline CDR1 is SGDLS and CDR2 is YYNGEE. This CDR3 spans 13 amino acids. The CDR3 DNA is TGTGCCAGCAGCGTAGCTACCTACACTGAAGCTTTCTTT. As protein: CASSVATYTEAFF. The complete variable domain, with remaining parts taken from reference TRBV9 and TRBJ1-1, reads DSGVTQTPKHLITATGQRVTLRCSPRSGDLSVYWYQQSLDQGLQFLIQYYNGEERAKGNILERFSAQQFPDLHSELNLSSLELGDSALYFCASSVATYTEAFFGQGTRLTVV.

This clonotype was seen a few times. V usage is TRBV20-1 and J usage is TRBJ2-1; 7 bases agree with TRBD2. The CDR3 totals 16 residues. The germline CDR1 and CDR2 sequences are DFQATT and SNEGSKA (reference sequence). Germline trimming cut 0 bases from V and 1 base from J; bases unmatched to any gene: 6. CDR3 loop: CSARDEGAGSYNEQFF. In DNA form, the CDR3 reads TGCAGTGCTAGAGATGAGGGAGCGGGGTCCTACAATGAGCAGTTCTTC.

This chain uses TRBV20-1 with TRBJ2-7; possibly TRBD1 for D (6 bases). Trimming left V 6 bases short and J 1 base short, with 16 bases between. Germline CDR1 DFQATT, CDR2 SNEGSKA (reference sequence). This CDR3 is 14 amino acids long. As DNA, the CDR3 is TGCAGTGCCACCCGGGACACACAATCCTACGAGCAGTACTTC. This codes for CSATRDTQSYEQYF.

This clonotype was seen once. This chain uses TRBV5-1 with TRBJ2-3; D is perhaps TRBD1 or TRBD2 (5 bases each). The CDR3 runs to 15 residues. Trimming shortened V by 9 bases and J by 0 bases, and 17 bases separated the two germline ends. CDR1 is SGHRS, CDR2 YFSETQ, per germline. CDR3 sequence reads: CATSSGTTSTDTQYF. DNA of the CDR3: TGCGCCACATCATCCGGGACGACTAGCACAGATACGCAGTATTTT.

The rearrangement uses TRBV7-6 and TRBJ2-5, with TRBD2 identical over 10 bases. The length of the CDR3 is 15 residues. CDR1 and CDR2 from the germline V gene are SGHVS and FNYEAQ. Trimming took 5 bases from V and 2 from J; bases not matched to a gene: 5. The CDR3 DNA follows: TGTGCCAGCAGCACCCTAGCGGGGGCTCAAGAGACCCAGTACTTC. Encoded protein: CASSTLAGAQETQYF.

This clonotype turned up a few times. The chain uses TRBV7-2 and TRBJ1-2; a possible D gene is TRBD1 (5 bases). The CDR3 runs to 15 residues. CDR1 and CDR2 from the germline V gene are SGHTA and FQGNSA. The V gene lost 1 base and the J gene lost 4 bases, with 13 bases spanning the gap. CDR3 nucleotides: TGTGCCAGCAGCTTAGAGTCGGGGGTCGGCTATGGCTACACCTTC. Protein product: CASSLESGVGYGYTF.

The chain carries TRBV4-2 and TRBJ1-2, with 12 positions matching TRBD1. The germline V gene has CDR1 LGHNA and CDR2 YNFKEQ. The V segment lost 0 bases and the J segment 1 base; nucleotides outside the gene matches: 9. The CDR3 extends over 19 amino acids. CDR3 sequence (DNA): TGTGCCAGCAGCCAAGACGGGCCGGGACAGGGGGCGAATAACTATGGCTACACCTTC. Translating it yields CASSQDGPGQGANNYGYTF.